This TCR beta chain was documented in a study of blood T cell repertoires in COVID-19. Overall study: COVID-19 samples collected from the United States, Italy and Spain covered acute and convalescent phases. Sources were T cells, B-cell-depleted T cells, or PBMCs; the material itself was cDNA or gDNA.

Germline V gives CDR1 MNHNY, CDR2 SVGAGI (reference sequence). The CDR3 totals 18 residues. As concerns this clone: Its ends do not fully match the called genes, so a read error is possible.

Original analysis: Estimation of nucleated cell counts relied on the amplification of reference gene primers. This table comes from immunoSEQ multiplex PCR, and its TCRdb copy is limited to in-frame clones, with some not included. V and J calls and clone size are given by that table; D and trimming were obtained from the DNA. The sample yields some 50,000 clones, approximately 91% seen once. The chain employs TRBV6-6 and TRBJ2-6; D may be TRBD2 (6 bases). The sequence was collected from a woman in her sixties or seventies with active COVID-19. The sample taken for sequencing was peripheral blood. CDR3 in amino acids: CASSPRLGRDSGANVLTF. DNA of the CDR3: TGTGCCAGCAGTCCCCGGCTCGGCAGGGACTCTGGTGCCAACGTCCTGACTTTC.